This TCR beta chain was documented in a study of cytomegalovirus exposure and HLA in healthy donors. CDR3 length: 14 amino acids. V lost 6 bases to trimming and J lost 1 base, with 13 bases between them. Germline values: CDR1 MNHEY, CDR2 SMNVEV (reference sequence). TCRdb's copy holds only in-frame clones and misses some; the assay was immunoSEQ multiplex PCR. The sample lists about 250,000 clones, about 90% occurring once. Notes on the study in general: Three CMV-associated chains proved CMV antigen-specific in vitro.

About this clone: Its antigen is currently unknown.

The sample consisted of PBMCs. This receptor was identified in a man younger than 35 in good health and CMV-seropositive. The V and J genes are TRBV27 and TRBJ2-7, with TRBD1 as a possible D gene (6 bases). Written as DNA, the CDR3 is TGTGCCAGCAGAGATCGACAGGCTTCCTACGAGCAGTACTTC. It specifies CASRDRQASYEQYF.